Below are 6 T cell receptor beta chains sequenced from a single sample in a study of identifying expanded T cells in peripheral blood. Generated by immunoSEQ multiplex PCR, the TCRdb table keeps only in-frame clones and is missing some. Here the sample spans tens of thousands of clones, roughly 84% being singletons. The sequencing input was blood. The source of these receptors is a person between 18 and 75 years old in good health.

V gene TRBV18 combines with J gene TRBJ2-7; 8 nucleotides match TRBD2. Germline assignment: CDR1 KGHSH and CDR2 LQKENI. V was pared by 6 bases and J by 2 bases, with 9 bases of the junction left unmatched. The CDR3 has 15 amino acids. The CDR3 protein is CASSPPGLGTYEQYF. The CDR3 DNA is TGTGCCAGCTCCCCGCCGGGACTAGGGACCTACGAGCAGTACTTC.

This clone has a handful of counts. The V and J genes are TRBV30 and TRBJ2-3; D might be TRBD1 or TRBD2, each matching 5 bases. Deletions cut 0 bases from V and 0 bases from J, with 13 bases between. CDR1 is GTSNPN, CDR2 SVGIG, per germline (reference sequence). The CDR3 loop spans 16 amino acids. DNA of the CDR3: TGTGCCTGGAGTGTACCCCCGAGGGGCAGCACAGATACGCAGTATTTT. It specifies CAWSVPPRGSTDTQYF.

The chain couples TRBV14 to TRBJ2-7; D could derive from TRBD1 or TRBD2 (5 bases each). CDR1 SGHDN and CDR2 FVKESK come from the germline V gene. This CDR3 is 15 amino acids long. V dropped 1 base and J dropped 1 base, with 11 bases sitting between them. For the CDR3, the DNA is TGTGCCAGCAGCCAAGGAGGGGCCAATTCCTACGAGCAGTACTTC. It translates to CASSQGGANSYEQYF.

The V call is TRBV6-1, the J call TRBJ1-3, with D uncertain. This CDR3 is built from 14 residues. Trimming took off 8 bases at V and 0 bases at J, with 11 bases between the two ends. Germline values: CDR1 MNHNS, CDR2 SASEGT. The CDR3 DNA is TGTGCCAGCTCTCAGGTGAGCTCTGGAAACACCATATATTTT. Protein: CASSQVSSGNTIYF.

The V and J genes are TRBV15 and TRBJ1-1, with D unclear. Between the trimmed V and J ends, which lost 0 bases and 7 bases, there was a span of 12 bases. Germline CDR1 and CDR2: LNHNV and YYDKDF (reference sequence). The CDR3 is 14 residues long. CDR3 DNA sequence: TGTGCCACCAGCAGAGATTTGTCCTCTGGTGAAGCTTTCTTT. Its protein product is CATSRDLSSGEAFF.

The chain joins TRBV27 to TRBJ2-7, with D perhaps TRBD1 or TRBD2 (5 bases each). Germline V gene data show CDR1 as MNHEY and CDR2 as SMNVEV (reference sequence). The CDR3 runs to 15 residues. Trimming cost V 5 bases and J 3 bases, with 17 bases left between them. The CDR3 loop is CASSGGNRGVYEQYF. CDR3 bases: TGTGCCAGCAGTGGGGGTAATAGAGGGGTCTACGAGCAGTACTTC.